In its sample, the clone carrying this T cell receptor (beta chain) was seen once. Germline is not matched at one junction end, which may reflect a read error. TCRdb called the 5' RACE reads again in MiXCR, with one record for every CDR3 protein. The sample has 55,000 to 75,000 distinct CDR3 sequences, 30% seen once. Germline V gene lookup returns CDR1 SSHAT and CDR2 FNYEAQ (reference sequence). CDR3 length: 15 amino acids. V and J are TRBV7-7 and TRBJ2-5, with D possibly matching TRBD2 (7 bases). What was sequenced was tumor-infiltrating naive CD4+ T cells sorted from the breast tumor. Subset denoted: naive CD4+ T cells, CD4+CD45RA+CD25-. This sequence originates from a female donor with breast cancer. The CDR3 protein is CASSASRGGRETQYF. CDR3 nucleotides: TGTGCTAGCAGCGCATCGAGGGGGGGTCGAGAGACCCAGTACTTC.